This T cell receptor (beta chain) was identified during a study of T cell responses to AZD1222 COVID-19 vaccine. About this clone itself: As yet, its antigen is unknown. The identical CDR3 is also encoded by other nucleotide sequences in the sample.

Study-level findings and limits: Nearly half of spike-specific TCRs reportedly target variant regions that are unmutated in the B.1.351 and B.1.1.7 variants.

Germline V gene sequence: CDR1 LNHDA, CDR2 SQIVND (reference sequence). V dropped 5 bases and J dropped 0; count of bases not matched to a gene: 4. This CDR3 has 15 amino acids. Profiling relied on immunoSEQ multiplex PCR, and the TCRdb table lists in-frame clones only, not all of them. The sample has about 82,000 clones, about 90% seen once. The source was peripheral blood, collected 28 days after the second AZD1222 dose. The genes are TRBV19 and TRBJ2-7; 10 bases line up with TRBD2. This TCR was recovered from an adult who received the AZD1222 COVID-19 vaccine. CDR3 DNA: TGTGCCAGTAGTGCGGGACTAGCGAGCTCCTACGAGCAGTACTTC. Translated, it gives CASSAGLASSYEQYF.